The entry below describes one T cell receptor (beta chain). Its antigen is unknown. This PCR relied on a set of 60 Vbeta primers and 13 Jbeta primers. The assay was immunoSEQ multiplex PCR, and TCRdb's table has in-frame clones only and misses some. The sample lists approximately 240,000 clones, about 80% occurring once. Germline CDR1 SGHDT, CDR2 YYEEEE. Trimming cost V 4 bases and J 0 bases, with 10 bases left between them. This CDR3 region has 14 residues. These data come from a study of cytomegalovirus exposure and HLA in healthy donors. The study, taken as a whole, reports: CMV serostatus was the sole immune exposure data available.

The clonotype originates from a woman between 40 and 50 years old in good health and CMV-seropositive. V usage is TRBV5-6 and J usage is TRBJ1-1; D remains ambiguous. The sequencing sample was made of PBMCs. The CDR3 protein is CASSPGDLNTEAFF. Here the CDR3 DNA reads TGTGCCAGCAGCCCCGGAGACCTGAACACTGAAGCTTTCTTT.